In this sample, the clone carrying this T cell receptor beta chain turned up a few times. The antigen is unknown. This record belongs to a study of blood T cells in healthy people across ages. Findings of the study overall: Versus aged donors, long-lived donors had higher diversity and more naive CD4+ cells. As naive T cell percentage varied, TCR beta diversity correlated strongly with it.

With a J-beta primer mix and a sample-barcoded 5' primer, a second PCR ran about 6 to 11 cycles. Researchers report that a template-switch adaptor with 12 random nucleotides tagged each cDNA molecule. TCRdb reanalysed the 5' RACE reads using MiXCR and keeps one entry per CDR3 protein. This table holds 920,000 or so distinct CDR3 sequences, under 55% found once. CDR1 LNHNV and CDR2 YYDKDF come from the germline V gene (reference sequence). The CDR3 extends over 15 amino acids. The germline V and J ends were trimmed by 0 bases and 6 bases, with 14 bases remaining between them. The source of this sequence is a woman in her sixties or seventies in good health. The chain couples TRBV15 to TRBJ1-2; TRBD1 might be the D (5 bases). Sequencing was carried out using blood. The CDR3 DNA follows: TGTGCCACCAGCAGAGATCCGTGGCAGGGTGATGGCTACACCTTC. Its protein product is CATSRDPWQGDGYTF.